This T cell receptor (beta chain) was recorded in a study of T-cell memory formation after mild COVID-19. This clonotype showed up just a few times. The germline gives CDR1 SGHRS, CDR2 YFSETQ. The CDR3 loop spans 15 amino acids. With 3 bases clipped from V and 4 bases from J, the junction kept 7 bases outside the gene matches. 5'RACE with constant-segment primers yielded barcoded, UMI-tagged TCR alpha and TCR beta cDNA libraries. TCRdb recomputed calls from the 5' RACE reads with MiXCR, one row per CDR3 protein. This table holds about 410,000 distinct CDR3 sequences, around 22% found once. This clonotype was obtained from an adult woman who had mild COVID-19 (a few samples of this study predate the infection). Cell type and time point are not known. This rearrangement joins TRBV5-1 to TRBJ1-3; 7 nucleotides line up with TRBD1. The sequenced sample consisted of PBMCs or a T cell subset sorted from them (not recorded which). CDR3 DNA: TGCGCCAGCAGCTCGGGACAGTCGGAAGGAAACACCATATATTTT. Protein: CASSSGQSEGNTIYF.